Here is one T cell receptor beta chain with its context. The antigen is unknown. V lost 2 bases to trimming and J lost 2 bases, with 15 bases between them. The CDR3 consists of 15 residues. In germline, CDR1 is SQVTM, CDR2 ANQGSEA. TCRdb processed the 5' RACE reads anew with MiXCR; each CDR3 protein has one entry. Among about 190,000 distinct CDR3 sequences, about a sixth were seen once, and the ten largest hold over 35%. This specimen belongs to a study of identical twins. Study-wide findings and caveats: Carriage of fewer insertions was seen in abundant cord blood beta clonotypes, whereas memory repertoires showed none.

This sample was shared with a second study, whose subject was T cells expressing NK-cell markers. As that report states: Several experiments added an anti-gamma-delta TCR antibody to sort only alpha-beta TCR T cells. A range of 1.0-7.0% of CD8+ T cells consisted of dominant NKG2C+ clonotypes in several donors.

This TCR was sampled from a young woman in good health. This sequence joins TRBV29-1 and TRBJ2-5, with D uncertain. The material sequenced was CD8+ T cells sorted from blood. In DNA form, the CDR3 reads TGCAGCGTTGAATTGCCTGTAGAGTCACAAGAGACCCAGTACTTC. Its translation is CSVELPVESQETQYF.